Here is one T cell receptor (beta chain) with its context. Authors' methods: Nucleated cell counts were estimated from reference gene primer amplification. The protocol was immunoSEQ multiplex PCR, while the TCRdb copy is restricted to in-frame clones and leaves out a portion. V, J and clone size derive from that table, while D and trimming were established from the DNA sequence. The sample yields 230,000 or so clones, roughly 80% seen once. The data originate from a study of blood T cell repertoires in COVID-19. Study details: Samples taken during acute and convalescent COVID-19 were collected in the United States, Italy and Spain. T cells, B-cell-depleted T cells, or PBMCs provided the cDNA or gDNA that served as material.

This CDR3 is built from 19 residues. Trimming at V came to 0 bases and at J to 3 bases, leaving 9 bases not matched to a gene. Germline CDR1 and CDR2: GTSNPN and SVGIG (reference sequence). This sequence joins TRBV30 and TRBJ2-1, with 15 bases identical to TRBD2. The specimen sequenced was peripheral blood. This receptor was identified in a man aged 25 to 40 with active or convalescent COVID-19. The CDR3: CAWSVPGLAGGGGYNEQFF. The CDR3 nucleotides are TGTGCCTGGAGTGTCCCGGGACTAGCGGGAGGCGGTGGCTACAATGAGCAGTTCTTC. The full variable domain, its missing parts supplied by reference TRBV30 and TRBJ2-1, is SQTIHQWPATLVQPVGSPLSLECTVEGTSNPNLYWYRQAAGRGLQLLFYSVGIGQISSEVPQNLSASRPQDRQFILSSKKLLLSDSGFYLCAWSVPGLAGGGGYNEQFFGPGTRLTVL.